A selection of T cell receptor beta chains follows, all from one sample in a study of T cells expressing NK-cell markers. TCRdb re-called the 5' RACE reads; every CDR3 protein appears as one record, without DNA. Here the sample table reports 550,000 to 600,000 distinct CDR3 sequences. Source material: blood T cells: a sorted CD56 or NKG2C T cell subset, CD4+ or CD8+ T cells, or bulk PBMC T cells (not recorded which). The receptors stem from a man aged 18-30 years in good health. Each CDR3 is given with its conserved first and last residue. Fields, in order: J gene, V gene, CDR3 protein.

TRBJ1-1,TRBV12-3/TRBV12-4,CASSLIPRGVPEAFF
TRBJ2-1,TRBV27,CASRPTSGRPNSYNEQFF
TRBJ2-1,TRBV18,CASSPESKNNEQFF
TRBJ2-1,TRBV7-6,CASSPGLAGGTYREQFF
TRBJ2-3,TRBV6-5,CATTVTVSKQGDGADTQYF
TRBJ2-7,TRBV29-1,CSVEILRQGALGVYEQYF
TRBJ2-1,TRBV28,CASSFSGLAGGNEQFF
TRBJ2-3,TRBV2,CASNREGGTLRSSTDTQYF
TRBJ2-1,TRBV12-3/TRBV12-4,CASSLLTSGVHEQFF
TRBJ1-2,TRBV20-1,CSAREVGGNYGYTF
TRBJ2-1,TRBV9,CASSVEGQGDDEQFF
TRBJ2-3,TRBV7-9,CASSPPLDWEYTDTQYF
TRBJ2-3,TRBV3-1,CASSQVTASTDTQYF
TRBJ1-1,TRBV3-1,CASSRTSGGTEAFF
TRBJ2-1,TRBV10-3,CAISEKGPRSYNEQFF
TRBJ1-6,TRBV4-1,CASSQDHPGASYNSPLHF
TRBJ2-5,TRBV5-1,CASSSTGGSRETQYF
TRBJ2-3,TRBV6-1,CASSESWGRADTQYF
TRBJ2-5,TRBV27,CASSSRTSGLQETQYF
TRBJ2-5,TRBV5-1,CASSLTGKKETQYF
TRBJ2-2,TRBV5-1,CASSFRLAVDTGELFF
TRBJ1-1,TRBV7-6,CASSQVQGGPEAFF
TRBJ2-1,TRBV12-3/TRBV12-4,CASWTAFGSIGSYNEQFF
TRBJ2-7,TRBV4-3,CASSQGIGMYEQYF
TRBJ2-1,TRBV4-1,CASSHLSGSSYNEQFF
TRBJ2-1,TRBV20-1,CSASRQRDSPYNEQFF
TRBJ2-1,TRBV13,CASSTDSSYNEQFF
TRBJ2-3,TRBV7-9,CASSPRLAVLPDTQYF
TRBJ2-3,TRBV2,CASKTSAADTQYF
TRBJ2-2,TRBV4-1,CASSHLPRDATGELFF
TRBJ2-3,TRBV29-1,CSVFDRASTDTQYF
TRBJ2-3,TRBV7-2,CASSRQSTDTQYF
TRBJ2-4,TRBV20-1,CSARDTGGIVYF
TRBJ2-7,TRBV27,CASSSLAGARGEQYF
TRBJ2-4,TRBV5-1,CASSSGGSLAKNIQYF
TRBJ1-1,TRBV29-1,CSTRRSGDTEAFF
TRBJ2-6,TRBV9,CASADRAGANVLTF
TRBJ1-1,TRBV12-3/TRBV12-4,CASSLRGGAGTEAFF
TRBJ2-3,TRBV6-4,CASSDSQGGTDTQYF
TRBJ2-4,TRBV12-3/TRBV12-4,CASSLQGPAKNIQYF
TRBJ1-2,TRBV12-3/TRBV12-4,CASWREGAYGYTF
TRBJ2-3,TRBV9,CASSARQVSTDTQYF
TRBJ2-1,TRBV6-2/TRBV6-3,CASTRRGGPYNEQFF
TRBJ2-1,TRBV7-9,CASSRLALGAYNEQFF
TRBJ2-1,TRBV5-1,CASSSSSGVRNEQFF
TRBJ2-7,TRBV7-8,CASSLERLEQYF
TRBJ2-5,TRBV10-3,CAISEGASGIETQYF
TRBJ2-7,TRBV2,CASNPGGRLYEQYF